The text below deals with one T cell receptor beta chain. Its target is not known. This sample was taken from a study of cytomegalovirus exposure and HLA in healthy donors. This CDR3 has 15 amino acids. V lost 0 bases and J 0 bases, leaving 9 bases between the germline ends. CDR1 and CDR2 (germline): SGHNT, YYREEE (reference sequence). The PCR had 60 Vbeta and 13 Jbeta primers. Sequencing was performed with immunoSEQ multiplex PCR; in TCRdb, only in-frame clones are kept and a portion is missing. The sample records some 200,000 clones, 70% to 80% being singletons. Study observations and caveats: Sequencing likely generated an artifact that appeared as a cluster of highly shared sequence variants.

V and J are TRBV5-4 and TRBJ1-1; D unresolved. Sequenced sample: PBMCs. This clonotype was sampled from a girl aged 2 to 10 in good health and CMV-seronegative. The DNA for the CDR3 is TGTGCCAGCAGCTTGGGGCCGGGAATGAACACTGAAGCTTTCTTT. Translating it yields CASSLGPGMNTEAFF.